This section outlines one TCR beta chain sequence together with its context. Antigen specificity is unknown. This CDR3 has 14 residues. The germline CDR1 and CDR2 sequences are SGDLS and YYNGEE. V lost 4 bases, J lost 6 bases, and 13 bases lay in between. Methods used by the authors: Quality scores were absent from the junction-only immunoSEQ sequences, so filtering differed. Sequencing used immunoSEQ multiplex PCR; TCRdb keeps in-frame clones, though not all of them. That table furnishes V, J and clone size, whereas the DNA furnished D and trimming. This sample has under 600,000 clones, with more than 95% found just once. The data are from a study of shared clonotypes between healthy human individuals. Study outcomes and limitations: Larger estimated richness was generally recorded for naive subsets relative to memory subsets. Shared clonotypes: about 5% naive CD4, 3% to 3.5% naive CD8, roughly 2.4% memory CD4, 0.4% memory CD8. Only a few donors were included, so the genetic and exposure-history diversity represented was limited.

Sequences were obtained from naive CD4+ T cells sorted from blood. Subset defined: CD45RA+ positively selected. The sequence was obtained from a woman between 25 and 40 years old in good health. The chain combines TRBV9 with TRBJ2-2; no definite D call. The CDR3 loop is CASSSMPVAGELFF. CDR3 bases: TGTGCCAGCAGCTCTATGCCGGTGGCCGGGGAGCTGTTTTTT. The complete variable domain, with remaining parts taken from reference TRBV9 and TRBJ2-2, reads DSGVTQTPKHLITATGQRVTLRCSPRSGDLSVYWYQQSLDQGLQFLIQYYNGEERAKGNILERFSAQQFPDLHSELNLSSLELGDSALYFCASSSMPVAGELFFGEGSRLTVL.